The 13 T cell receptor beta chains below all came from one sample that was sequenced in a study of cytomegalovirus exposure and HLA in healthy donors (dated by TCRdb to 2016 to 2017). Library preparation employed the immunoSEQ multiplex PCR assay. For the multiplex PCR, a mixture combining 60 forward primers for TCR Vbeta segments and 13 reverse primers for TCR Jbeta segments was used. Sourced from immuneACCESS, this table was stored by TCRdb with only in-frame sequences that have V and J called. A share of the clones is absent; for the studies checked, an unresolved V gene accounts for under half, and the remainder has no known explanation. The sample profile shows fewer than 200,000 clones; 70% to 90% of them were found once. Of the sample, less than 2% falls within the top ten clones. Source material: PBMCs. The receptors originated from a woman under 30 in good health and CMV-seronegative.

This chain joins TRBV5-6 and TRBJ2-2; the match to TRBD1 covers 10 bases. From germline, CDR1 is SGHDT and CDR2 YYEEEE. The CDR3 spans 16 residues. V lost 7 bases, J lost 7 bases, and 13 bases stayed unmatched. CDR3 sequence reads: CASFNRDRGIHGELFF. CDR3 bases: TGTGCCAGCTTTAACCGGGACAGGGGTATTCACGGGGAGCTGTTTTTT.

CDR3 sequence reads: CASSYQGGYGYTF. The CDR3 DNA sequence: TGTGCCAGCAGTTACCAGGGCGGCTATGGCTACACCTTC. V is TRBV6-5 and J is TRBJ1-2; D is possibly TRBD1 (5 bases). The V and J ends lost 2 bases and 4 bases respectively, with 8 bases between them. Germline CDR1 and CDR2: MNHEY and SVGAGI. The CDR3 extends over 13 amino acids.

V usage is TRBV6-1 and J usage is TRBJ2-4, with 7 nucleotides matching TRBD1. From germline, CDR1 is MNHNS and CDR2 SASEGT. This CDR3 spans 13 amino acids. V was clipped by 2 bases and J by 8 bases; unmatched bases: 3. CDR3 sequence: CASSERGQDIQYF. In nucleotides, the CDR3 is TGTGCCAGCAGTGAAAGGGGGCAGGACATTCAGTACTTC.

This clone was found once. The V and J genes are TRBV6-6 and TRBJ1-1; D not resolved. This CDR3 is built from 15 residues. CDR1 and CDR2 from the germline V gene are MNHNY and SVGAGI (reference sequence). V was pared by 8 bases and J by 0 bases, with 16 bases between. This CDR3 reads CASGAVQLMNTEAFF. Here the CDR3 DNA reads TGTGCCAGCGGAGCTGTCCAGCTAATGAACACTGAAGCTTTCTTT.

The J gene is TRBJ2-7, the V gene TRBV9, with D maybe TRBD2 (6 bases). The germline V gene encodes CDR1 SGDLS and CDR2 YYNGEE. V lost 3 bases to trimming and J lost 2 bases, with 15 bases between them. The CDR3 is 15 residues long. The CDR3 DNA is TGTGCCAGCAGCGGGGGGAGGAGTCGGCCCTACGAGCAGTACTTC. This encodes CASSGGRSRPYEQYF.

The rearrangement uses TRBV28 and TRBJ1-4, with D unclear. Trimming removed 4 bases from V and 8 bases from J, with 14 bases in between. This CDR3 has 14 residues. Germline V gene sequence: CDR1 MDHEN, CDR2 SYDVKM. CDR3 nucleotides: TGTGCCAGCAGTTGGGAGGAGGACGAAGAAAAACTGTTTTTT. It codes for CASSWEEDEEKLFF.

The chain has TRBV6-6 and TRBJ1-3; unclear D gene. The CDR3 contains 13 residues. Germline V gives CDR1 MNHNY, CDR2 SVGAGI (reference sequence). V was trimmed by 6 bases and J by 1 base, leaving 7 bases between them. CDR3 region: CASSRESGNTIYF. The CDR3 region has the DNA TGTGCCAGCAGCCGGGAGTCTGGAAACACCATATATTTT.

This rearrangement joins TRBV6-1 to TRBJ2-3; TRBD2 matches 7 bases. CDR1 is MNHNS, CDR2 SASEGT, per germline. The J segment lost 11 bases and the V segment lost 5 bases, leaving 7 bases of the junction unmatched. This CDR3 is 12 amino acids long. The CDR3 DNA reads TGTGCCAGCAGTCCTCTAGGGACTAAGCAGTATTTT. Its protein is CASSPLGTKQYF.

A few counts support this clone. CDR3 amino acids: CAISIGRDRDEKLFF. In DNA, the CDR3 is TGTGCCATCAGTATCGGTAGGGACAGGGATGAAAAACTGTTTTTT. The chain employs TRBV10-3 and TRBJ1-4; 9 bases line up with TRBD1. The CDR3 totals 15 residues. Per the germline V gene, CDR1 is ENHRY and CDR2 is SYGVKD. The ends lost 5 bases at V and 6 bases at J; junction bases unmatched: 7.

The chain employs TRBV18 and TRBJ1-1, with D possibly matching TRBD1 (6 bases). V was pared by 4 bases and J by 1 base, with 16 bases between. The germline CDR1 and CDR2 sequences are KGHSH and LQKENI. The CDR3 contains 16 residues. CDR3 DNA: TGTGCCAGCTCACGACTTGGGACAACACAGAACACTGAAGCTTTCTTT. It is translated as CASSRLGTTQNTEAFF.

The chain couples TRBV11-2 to TRBJ2-1; unclear D gene. The CDR3 has 15 residues. V was cut by 2 bases and J by 4 bases, with 12 bases left in between. Germline CDR1 and CDR2: SGHAT and FQNNGV. The CDR3 spells CASSLKGDGYNEQFF. DNA of the CDR3: TGTGCCAGCAGCTTAAAAGGAGACGGATACAATGAGCAGTTCTTC.

This clone has just a few counts. CDR3 amino acids: CATSDAIRSEAFF. The DNA of the CDR3 is TGTGCCACCAGCGACGCCATAAGGAGCGAAGCTTTCTTT. The chain combines TRBV15 with TRBJ1-1; the D is unclear. Germline lookup yields CDR1 LNHNV and CDR2 YYDKDF (reference sequence). The CDR3 sequence is 13 residues long. V lost 5 bases, J lost 8 bases, and 15 bases lay in between.

V gene TRBV4-1 combines with J gene TRBJ2-7; 7 bases map to TRBD1. This CDR3 has 15 amino acids. Germline V gives CDR1 MGHRA, CDR2 YSYEKL. The ends lost 0 bases at V and 4 bases at J; junction bases unmatched: 6. CDR3 residues: CASSQDRGPPYEQYF. The CDR3 nucleotides read TGCGCCAGCAGCCAAGATAGGGGGCCCCCTTACGAGCAGTACTTC.